These T cell receptor beta chains were read from a single sample in a study of T cell changes during pregnancy in multiple sclerosis. TCRdb's copy holds only in-frame clones and misses some; the assay was immunoSEQ multiplex PCR. The sample carries about 68,000 clones, 92% recorded once. Specimen: peripheral blood, collected in the second trimester of pregnancy. Receptor source: a female donor in good health, enrolled as a control in a pregnancy study. The conserved cysteine and the conserved F or W are not part of the CDR3 here.

v_gene,j_gene,CDR3aa
TRBV7-9,TRBJ2-2,ASSAPGTSLTGELF
TRBV6-6,TRBJ1-6,ASSPPGSSYNSPLH
TRBV30,TRBJ1-3,AWSLKRQFSGNTIY
TRBV2,TRBJ1-1,ASSEAGQGGNTEAF
TRBV28,TRBJ1-5,ASRFPQGSNQPQH
TRBV7-2,TRBJ2-7,ASSLVGTDGYEQY
TRBV27,TRBJ2-3,ASSLSGGLGDTQY
TRBV5-1,TRBJ2-6,ASSLGQGRGANVLT
TRBV7-8,TRBJ1-3,ASSWTGFTGNTIY
TRBV5-5,TRBJ2-1,ASSGGQVYEQF
TRBV5-1,TRBJ2-3,ASSPTSGVLDTQY
TRBV4-2,TRBJ1-1,ASSQTGEDTEAF
TRBV5-8,TRBJ1-5,ASSPFNQPQH
TRBV9,TRBJ1-2,ASSARTETNNNYGYT
TRBV11-3,TRBJ2-6,ASSRDSSGANVLT
TRBV27,TRBJ2-7,ASSLNRAGYEQY
TRBV19,TRBJ2-2,ASMDRAGIGELF
TRBV4-2,TRBJ2-5,ASSQEILAGGQETQY
TRBV11-2,TRBJ1-5,ASSFGGQQPQH
TRBV5-8,TRBJ2-4,ASSRRKAKNIQY
TRBV30,TRBJ1-1,AWKRGRPEAF
TRBV4-3,TRBJ2-7,ASSQDTGAGGNEQY
TRBV5-1,TRBJ1-3,ASSIHDRVSGNTIY
TRBV30,TRBJ1-2,AWSQLRRTSLRGYT
TRBV27,TRBJ2-3,ASSLYGGRAQDTQY
TRBV2,TRBJ2-2,ASSERGRAQGGELF
TRBV19,TRBJ2-1,ASSPQGGGNEQF
TRBV21-1,TRBJ1-5,ASSNLGSDSNQPQH
TRBV27,TRBJ2-1,ASSLQGARGNEQF
TRBV29-1,TRBJ2-1,SVEGGEVSYNEQF
TRBV4-2,TRBJ2-6,ASSQDFNSGANVLT
TRBV5-1,TRBJ1-1,ASSLEAGENTEAF
TRBV4-3,TRBJ2-2,ASSHTKGLAEFANTGELF
TRBV10-3,TRBJ2-2,AITPGTKSGELF
TRBV5-1,TRBJ2-2,ASSLDAANTGELF
TRBV18,TRBJ1-6,ASSPAVDSPLH
TRBV11-3,TRBJ2-2,ASSSSAVKTGELF
TRBV27,TRBJ2-7,ASSREKEQY
TRBV7-9,TRBJ1-1,ASSPSRGSMNTEAF
TRBV6-1,TRBJ2-7,ASTRGFNEQY
TRBV29-1,TRBJ2-3,SVAGLITDTQY